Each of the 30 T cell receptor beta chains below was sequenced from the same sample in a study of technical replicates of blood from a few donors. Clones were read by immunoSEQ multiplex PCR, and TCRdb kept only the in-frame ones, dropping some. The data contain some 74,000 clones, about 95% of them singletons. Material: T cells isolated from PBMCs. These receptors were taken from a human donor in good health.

In DNA, the CDR3 is TGCAGCGCCGGGACAGGGGGCTTCCAAGAGACCCAGTACTTC. It yields the protein CSAGTGGFQETQYF. The chain carries TRBV29-1 and TRBJ2-5; 12 bases match TRBD1. CDR1 and CDR2 (germline): SQVTM, ANQGSEA. The CDR3 length is 14 residues. Trimming took 7 bases from V and 1 from J; bases not matched to a gene: 4.

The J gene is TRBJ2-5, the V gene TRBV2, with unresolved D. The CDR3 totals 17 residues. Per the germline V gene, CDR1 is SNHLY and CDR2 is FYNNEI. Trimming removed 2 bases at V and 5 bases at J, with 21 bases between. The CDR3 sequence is CASSESFVSRPRETQYF. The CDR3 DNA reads TGTGCCAGCAGTGAATCTTTCGTTTCCCGACCTAGGGAGACCCAGTACTTC.

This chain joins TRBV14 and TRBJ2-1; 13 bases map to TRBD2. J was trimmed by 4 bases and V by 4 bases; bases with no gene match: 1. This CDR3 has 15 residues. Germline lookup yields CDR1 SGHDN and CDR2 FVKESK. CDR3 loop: CASSPTSGGYNEQFF. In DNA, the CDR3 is TGTGCCAGCAGCCCGACTAGCGGGGGGTACAATGAGCAGTTCTTC.

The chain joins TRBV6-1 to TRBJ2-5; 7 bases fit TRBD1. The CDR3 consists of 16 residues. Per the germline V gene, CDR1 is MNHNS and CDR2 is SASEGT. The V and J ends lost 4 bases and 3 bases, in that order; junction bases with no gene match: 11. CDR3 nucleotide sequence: TGTGCCAGCAGTGCCCGACAGGGAAAGAGGAAAGAGACCCAGTACTTC. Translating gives CASSARQGKRKETQYF.

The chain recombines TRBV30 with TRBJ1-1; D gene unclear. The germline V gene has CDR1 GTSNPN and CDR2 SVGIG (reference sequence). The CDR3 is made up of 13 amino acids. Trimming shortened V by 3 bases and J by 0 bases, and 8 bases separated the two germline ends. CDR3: CAWSREMNTEAFF. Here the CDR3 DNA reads TGTGCCTGGAGCCGGGAGATGAACACTGAAGCTTTCTTT.

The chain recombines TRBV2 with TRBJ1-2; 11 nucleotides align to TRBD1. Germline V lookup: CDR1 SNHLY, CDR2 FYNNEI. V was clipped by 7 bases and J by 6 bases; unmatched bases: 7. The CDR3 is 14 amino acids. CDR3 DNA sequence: TGTGCCAGCATCAGGACAGGGGGCAGGGATGGCTACACCTTC. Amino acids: CASIRTGGRDGYTF.

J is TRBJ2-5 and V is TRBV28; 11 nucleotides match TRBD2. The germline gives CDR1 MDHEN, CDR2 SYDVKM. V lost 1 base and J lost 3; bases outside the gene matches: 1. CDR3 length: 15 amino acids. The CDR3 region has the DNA TGTGCCAGCAGTTTATTGACTAGCGGGAAAGAGACCCAGTACTTC. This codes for CASSLLTSGKETQYF.

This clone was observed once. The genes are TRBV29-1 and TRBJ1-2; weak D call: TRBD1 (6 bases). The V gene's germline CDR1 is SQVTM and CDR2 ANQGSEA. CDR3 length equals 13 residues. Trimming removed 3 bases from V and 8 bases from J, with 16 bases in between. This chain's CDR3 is CSVDGQGGEGYTF. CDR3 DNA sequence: TGCAGCGTTGATGGACAAGGGGGGGAAGGCTACACCTTC.

The CDR3 DNA is TGTGCCAGCAGTTTAGGGGCCCTCTACAATGAGCAGTTCTTC. Translated: CASSLGALYNEQFF. The V gene is TRBV28, the J gene TRBJ2-1, with D perhaps TRBD1 (5 bases). Germline V CDR1 and CDR2: MDHEN, SYDVKM. Trimming shortened V by 2 bases and J by 3 bases, and 8 bases separated the two germline ends. CDR3 size: 14 residues. Looking up the rest from reference TRBV28 and TRBJ2-1 gives the full variable domain: DVKVTQSSRYLVKRTGEKVFLECVQDMDHENMFWYRQDPGLGLRLIYFSYDVKMKEKGDIPEGYSVSREKKERFSLILESASTNQTSMYLCASSLGALYNEQFFGPGTRLTVL.

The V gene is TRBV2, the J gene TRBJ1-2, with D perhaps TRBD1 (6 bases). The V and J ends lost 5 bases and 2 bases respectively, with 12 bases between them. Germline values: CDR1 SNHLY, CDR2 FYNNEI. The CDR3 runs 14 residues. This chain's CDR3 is CASSRSTGNYGYTF. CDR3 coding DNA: TGTGCCAGCAGTCGCTCTACAGGGAACTATGGCTACACCTTC.

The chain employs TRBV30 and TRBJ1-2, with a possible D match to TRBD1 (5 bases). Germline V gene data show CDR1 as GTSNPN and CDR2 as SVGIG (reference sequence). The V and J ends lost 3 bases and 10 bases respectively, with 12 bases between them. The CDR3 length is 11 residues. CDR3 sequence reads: CAWRVGHPYTF. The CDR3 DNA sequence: TGTGCCTGGAGGGTGGGGCACCCCTACACCTTC.

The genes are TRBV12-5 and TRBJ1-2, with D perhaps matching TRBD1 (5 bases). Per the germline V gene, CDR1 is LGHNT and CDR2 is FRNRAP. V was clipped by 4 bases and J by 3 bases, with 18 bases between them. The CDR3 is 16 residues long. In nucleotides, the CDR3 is TGTGCTAGTGGTTGGGGGACCCAGCGGGTTCACTATGGCTACACCTTC. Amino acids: CASGWGTQRVHYGYTF.

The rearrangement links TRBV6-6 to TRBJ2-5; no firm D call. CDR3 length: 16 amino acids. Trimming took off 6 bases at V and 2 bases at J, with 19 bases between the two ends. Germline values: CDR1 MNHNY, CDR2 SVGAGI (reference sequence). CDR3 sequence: CASSPLNPALQETQYF. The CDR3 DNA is TGTGCCAGCAGCCCACTCAATCCAGCGTTACAAGAGACCCAGTACTTC.

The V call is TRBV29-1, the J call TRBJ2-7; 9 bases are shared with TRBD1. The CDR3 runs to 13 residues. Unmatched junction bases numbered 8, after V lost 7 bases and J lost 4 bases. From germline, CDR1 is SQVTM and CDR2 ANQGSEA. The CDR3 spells CSARQGVSYEQYF. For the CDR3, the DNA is TGCAGCGCCAGACAGGGGGTTTCTTACGAGCAGTACTTC.

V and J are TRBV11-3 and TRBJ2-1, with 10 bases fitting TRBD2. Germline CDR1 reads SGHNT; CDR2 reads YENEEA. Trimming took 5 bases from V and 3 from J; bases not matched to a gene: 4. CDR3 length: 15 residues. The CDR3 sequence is CASSPGLADYNEQFF. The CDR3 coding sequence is TGTGCCAGCAGCCCCGGACTAGCGGACTACAATGAGCAGTTCTTC.

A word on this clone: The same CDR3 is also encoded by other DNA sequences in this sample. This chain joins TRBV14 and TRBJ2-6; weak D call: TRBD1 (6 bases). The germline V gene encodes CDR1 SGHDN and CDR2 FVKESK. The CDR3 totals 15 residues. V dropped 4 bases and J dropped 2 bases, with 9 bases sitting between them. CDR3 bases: TGTGCCAGCAGCCTACAGGGTCCTGGGGCCAACGTCCTGACTTTC. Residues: CASSLQGPGANVLTF.

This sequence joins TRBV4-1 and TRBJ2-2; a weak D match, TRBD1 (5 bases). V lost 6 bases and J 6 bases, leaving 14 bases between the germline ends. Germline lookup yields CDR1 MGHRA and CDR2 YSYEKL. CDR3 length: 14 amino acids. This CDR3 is CASSQRGFAGELFF. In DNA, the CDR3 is TGCGCCAGCAGTCAAAGGGGTTTCGCCGGGGAGCTGTTTTTT.

CDR3 sequence: CASSETGLGYTF. Here the CDR3 DNA reads TGTGCCAGCAGCGAGACAGGGCTAGGCTACACCTTC. The chain recombines TRBV11-3 with TRBJ1-2, with 7 positions matching TRBD1. This CDR3 has 12 amino acids. V shed 5 bases and J 8 bases; nucleotides not matched to a gene: 5. Germline V CDR1 and CDR2: SGHNT, YENEEA. Filled out from reference TRBV11-3 and TRBJ1-2, the complete variable domain reads EAGVVQSPRYKIIEKKQPVAFWCNPISGHNTLYWYLQNLGQGPELLIRYENEEAVDDSQLPKDRFSAERLKGVDSTLKIQPAELGDSAVYLCASSETGLGYTFGSGTRLTVV.

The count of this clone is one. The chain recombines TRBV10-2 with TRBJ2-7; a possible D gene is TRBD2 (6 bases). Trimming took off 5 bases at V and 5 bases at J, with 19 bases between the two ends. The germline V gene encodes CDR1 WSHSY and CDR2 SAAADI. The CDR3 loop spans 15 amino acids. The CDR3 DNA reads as TGCGCCAGCAGTCCAGGAGGGGCGGGAATTAACGAGCAGTACTTC. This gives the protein CASSPGGAGINEQYF.

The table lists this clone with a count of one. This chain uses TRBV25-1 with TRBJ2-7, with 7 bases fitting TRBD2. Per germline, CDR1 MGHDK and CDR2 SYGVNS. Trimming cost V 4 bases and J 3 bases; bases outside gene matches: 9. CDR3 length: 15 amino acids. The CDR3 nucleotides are TGTGCCAGCAGTGTTACTAGCGCGAAAGACTACGAGCAGTACTTC. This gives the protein CASSVTSAKDYEQYF.

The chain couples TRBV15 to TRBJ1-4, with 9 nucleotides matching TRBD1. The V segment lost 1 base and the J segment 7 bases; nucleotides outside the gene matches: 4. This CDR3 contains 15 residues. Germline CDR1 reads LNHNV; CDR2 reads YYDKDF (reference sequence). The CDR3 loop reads CATSRVRDRAEKLFF. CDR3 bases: TGTGCCACCAGCAGAGTCCGGGACAGGGCTGAAAAACTGTTTTTT. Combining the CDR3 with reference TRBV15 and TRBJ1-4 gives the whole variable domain DAMVIQNPRYQVTQFGKPVTLSCSQTLNHNVMYWYQQKSSQAPKLLFHYYDKDFNNEADTPDNFQSRRPNTSFCFLDIRSPGLGDTAMYLCATSRVRDRAEKLFFGSGTQLSVL.

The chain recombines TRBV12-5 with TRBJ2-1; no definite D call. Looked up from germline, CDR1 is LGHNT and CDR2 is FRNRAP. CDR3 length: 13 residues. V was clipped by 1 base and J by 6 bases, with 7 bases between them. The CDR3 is CASGLALSNEQFF. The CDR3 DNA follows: TGTGCTAGTGGTTTGGCTTTGAGCAATGAGCAGTTCTTC.

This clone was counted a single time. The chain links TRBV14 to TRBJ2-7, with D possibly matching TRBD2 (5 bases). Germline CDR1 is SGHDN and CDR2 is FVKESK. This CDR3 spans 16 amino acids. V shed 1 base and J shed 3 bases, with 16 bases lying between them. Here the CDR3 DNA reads TGTGCCAGCAGCCAAGCCCCCCAGCGGATGCTCTACGAGCAGTACTTC. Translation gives CASSQAPQRMLYEQYF.

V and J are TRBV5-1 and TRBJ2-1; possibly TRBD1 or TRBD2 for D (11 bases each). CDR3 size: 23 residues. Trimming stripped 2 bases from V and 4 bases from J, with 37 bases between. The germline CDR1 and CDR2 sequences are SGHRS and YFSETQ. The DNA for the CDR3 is TGCGCCAGCAGCTTACCGGGACAGGGGGGCATCGCTAGCGGGAGGACCCTATACAATGAGCAGTTCTTC. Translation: CASSLPGQGGIASGRTLYNEQFF. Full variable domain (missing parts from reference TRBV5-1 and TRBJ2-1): KAGVTQTPRYLIKTRGQQVTLSCSPISGHRSVSWYQQTPGQGLQFLFEYFSETQRNKGNFPGRFSGRQFSNSRSEMNVSTLELGDSALYLCASSLPGQGGIASGRTLYNEQFFGPGTRLTVL.

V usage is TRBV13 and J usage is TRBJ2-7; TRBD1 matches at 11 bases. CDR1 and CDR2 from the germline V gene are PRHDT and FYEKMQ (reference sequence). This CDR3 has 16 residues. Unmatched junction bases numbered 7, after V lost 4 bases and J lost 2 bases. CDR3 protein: CASSSTRDRGAYEQYF. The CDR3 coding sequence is TGTGCCAGCAGCTCCACCCGGGACAGGGGGGCCTACGAGCAGTACTTC.

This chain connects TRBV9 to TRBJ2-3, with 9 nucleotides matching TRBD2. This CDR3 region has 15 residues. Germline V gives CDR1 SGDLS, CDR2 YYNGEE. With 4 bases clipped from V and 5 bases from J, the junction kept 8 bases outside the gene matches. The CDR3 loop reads CASSPGLATGDTQYF. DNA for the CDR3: TGTGCCAGCAGCCCCGGACTAGCGACTGGAGATACGCAGTATTTT.

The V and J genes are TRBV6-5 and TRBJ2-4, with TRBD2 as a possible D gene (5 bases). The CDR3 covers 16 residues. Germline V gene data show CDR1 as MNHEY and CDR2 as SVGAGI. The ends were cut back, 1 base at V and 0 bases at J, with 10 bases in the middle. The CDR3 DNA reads TGTGCCAGCAGTTACTTGGCAGGAGGAGCCAAAAACATTCAGTACTTC. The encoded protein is CASSYLAGGAKNIQYF.

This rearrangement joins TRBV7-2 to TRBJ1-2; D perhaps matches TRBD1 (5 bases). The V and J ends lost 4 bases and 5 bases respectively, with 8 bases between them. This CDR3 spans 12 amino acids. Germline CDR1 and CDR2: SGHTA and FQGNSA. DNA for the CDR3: TGTGCCAGCAGCTCAGGGAAGTATGGCTACACCTTC. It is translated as CASSSGKYGYTF.

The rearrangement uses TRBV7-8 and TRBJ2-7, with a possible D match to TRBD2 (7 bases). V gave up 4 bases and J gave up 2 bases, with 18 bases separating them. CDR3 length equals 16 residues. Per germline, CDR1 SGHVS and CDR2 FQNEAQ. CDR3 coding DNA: TGTGCCAGCAGCTCACCTCACAGGGAGGGTACCTACGAGCAGTACTTC. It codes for CASSSPHREGTYEQYF. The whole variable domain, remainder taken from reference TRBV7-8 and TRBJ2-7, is GAGVSQSPRYKVAKRGQDVALRCDPISGHVSLFWYQQALGQGPEFLTYFQNEAQLDKSGLPSDRFFAERPEGSVSTLKIQRTQQEDSAVYLCASSSPHREGTYEQYFGPGTRLTVT.

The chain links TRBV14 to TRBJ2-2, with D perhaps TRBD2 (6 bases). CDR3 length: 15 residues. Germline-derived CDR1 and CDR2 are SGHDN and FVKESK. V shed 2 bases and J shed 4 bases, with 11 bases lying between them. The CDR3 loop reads CASSQRRGFTGELFF. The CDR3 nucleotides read TGTGCCAGCAGCCAAAGGCGGGGATTCACCGGGGAGCTGTTTTTT.